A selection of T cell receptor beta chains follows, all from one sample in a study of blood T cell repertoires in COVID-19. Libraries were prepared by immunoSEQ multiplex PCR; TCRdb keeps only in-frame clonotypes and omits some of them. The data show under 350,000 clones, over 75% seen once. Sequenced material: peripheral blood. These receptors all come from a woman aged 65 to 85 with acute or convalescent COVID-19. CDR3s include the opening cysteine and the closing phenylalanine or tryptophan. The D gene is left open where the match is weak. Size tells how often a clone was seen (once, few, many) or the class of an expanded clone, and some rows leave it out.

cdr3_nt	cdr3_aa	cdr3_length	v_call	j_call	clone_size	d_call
TGTGCCAGCAGCGTACAAAATTCGGGCACAGATACGCAGTATTTT	CASSVQNSGTDTQYF	15	TRBV9	TRBJ2-3	.	.
TGCGCCAGCAGCTTGGAGGCTGCGGGGGGGGCAGATACGCAGTATTTT	CASSLEAAGGADTQYF	16	TRBV5-1	TRBJ2-3	.	TRBD2
TGTGCCAGTAGTATGAATTGGGGGGGCAATCAGCCCCAGCATTTT	CASSMNWGGNQPQHF	15	TRBV19	TRBJ1-5	few	.
TGTGCCAGAAGCTTGGCCGTCGGGCTAGCGGGGAATCAAGAGACCCAGTACTTC	CARSLAVGLAGNQETQYF	18	TRBV5-3	TRBJ2-5	.	TRBD2
TGTGCCAGCAGCGACATAAACTATGGCTACACCTTC	CASSDINYGYTF	12	TRBV12-3/TRBV12-4	TRBJ1-2	.	.
TGTGCCAGCAGCACAGGGACTAGCGGGCCTTTGAACACCGGGGAGCTGTTTTTT	CASSTGTSGPLNTGELFF	18	TRBV21-1	TRBJ2-2	.	.
TGTGCCATCAGACGACCGGGACTAGATACCTACGAGCAGTACTTC	CAIRRPGLDTYEQYF	15	TRBV10-3	TRBJ2-7	.	TRBD2
TGCGCCAGCAGCCATAAAGTAGAGAACACTGAAGCTTTCTTT	CASSHKVENTEAFF	14	TRBV4-1	TRBJ1-1	once	.
TGCAGTGCGTGGACAGTCTATGGCTACACCTTC	CSAWTVYGYTF	11	TRBV20-1	TRBJ1-2	.	.
TGCGCCAGCAGCCAAGCGGGGTTGCGGGGGAGGGGGTTAGCCAAAAACATTCAGTACTTC	CASSQAGLRGRGLAKNIQYF	20	TRBV4-1	TRBJ2-4	.	.
TGCGCCAGCAGACGAGCCGCGGTGGATAATTCACCCCTCCACTTT	CASRRAAVDNSPLHF	15	TRBV5-1	TRBJ1-6	.	.
TGTGCCATTCAGGGGCTCGATGAAAAACTGTTTTTT	CAIQGLDEKLFF	12	TRBV7-9	TRBJ1-4	.	.
TGTGCCAGCAGCGAGAGGGTAGCGGGGGTTGGCTACACCTTC	CASSERVAGVGYTF	14	TRBV9	TRBJ1-2	.	.
TGTGCCAGCAGCCATGCCAGGGGGGTAGCTTTCTTT	CASSHARGVAFF	12	TRBV6-6	TRBJ1-1	.	TRBD1
TGTGCCAGCAGCCGCGGACTAGCGGGGGGCGCGGATACGCAGTATTTT	CASSRGLAGGADTQYF	16	TRBV3-1/TRBV3-2	TRBJ2-3	once	TRBD2
TGTGCCAGCAGCCAAGATCTGGTAGCTAGCATCCCCAAGACCCAGTACTTC	CASSQDLVASIPKTQYF	17	TRBV3-1/TRBV3-2	TRBJ2-5	.	.
TGTGCCAGCAGTCGACAGGGAAGTGGTTCCTACGAGCAGTACTTC	CASSRQGSGSYEQYF	15	TRBV6-5	TRBJ2-7	.	TRBD1
TGTGCCAGCAGTGTTGTCCAGGAGGCGACTGAAGCTTTCTTT	CASSVVQEATEAFF	14	TRBV2	TRBJ1-1	.	.
TGTGCGACCAAACGGGCAGGGGCTCAATATAGCAATCAGCCCCAGCATTTT	CATKRAGAQYSNQPQHF	17	TRBV7-8	TRBJ1-5	once	.
TGTGCCAGCAACCGGCGGAATGAAAAACTGTTTTTT	CASNRRNEKLFF	12	TRBV3-1/TRBV3-2	TRBJ1-4	.	.
TGCAGCGTTGCTTCGGGTATGGGCAATCAGCCCCAGCATTTT	CSVASGMGNQPQHF	14	TRBV29-1	TRBJ1-5	.	.
TGTGCCAGCAGCTTAGCACAGGGGATTGGCTATGGCTACACCTTC	CASSLAQGIGYGYTF	15	TRBV13	TRBJ1-2	.	TRBD1
TGTGCCAGCAGCCGACCCGGGACGGGGGGCACTGAAGCTTTCTTT	CASSRPGTGGTEAFF	15	TRBV3-1/TRBV3-2	TRBJ1-1	.	.
TGTGCCTGCGCGGTGGGAGATACGCAGTATTTT	CACAVGDTQYF	11	TRBV6-6	TRBJ2-3	once	.
TGCAGTGCTAGTACCCCTTCCGGGACTACCAAAGAGACCCAGTACTTC	CSASTPSGTTKETQYF	16	TRBV20-1	TRBJ2-5	.	TRBD2
TGTGCCAAAGGGACAGGGAATCAGCCCCAGCATTTT	CAKGTGNQPQHF	12	TRBV2	TRBJ1-5	.	TRBD1
TGTGCCAGCAGCCCGGGACAGGGGGCCAATCAGCCCCAGCATTTT	CASSPGQGANQPQHF	15	TRBV7-9	TRBJ1-5	.	TRBD1
TGCGCCGGGAATTCTGGATCTGGAGGGACCCAGTACTTC	CAGNSGSGGTQYF	13	TRBV5-1	TRBJ2-5	.	.
TGTGCCAGCAGCGTTAGCGGGATCTACAATGAGCAGTTCTTC	CASSVSGIYNEQFF	14	TRBV2	TRBJ2-1	once	TRBD2
TGTGCCAGCAGCCCTAACGGGGGGCTGGAAGCTTTCTTT	CASSPNGGLEAFF	13	TRBV6-2/TRBV6-3	TRBJ1-1	.	.
TGTGCCAGCGGCCAGGACAGGGTCACTGAAGCTTTCTTT	CASGQDRVTEAFF	13	TRBV2	TRBJ1-1	.	TRBD1
TGCGCCAGCAGCTTACCCCTAGCGGGTCCCAATGAGCAGTTCTTC	CASSLPLAGPNEQFF	15	TRBV5-1	TRBJ2-1	.	TRBD2
TGTGCCACCAGTGAGGGTCGGGACTCTGGGGCCAACGTCCTGACTTTC	CATSEGRDSGANVLTF	16	TRBV24-1	TRBJ2-6	.	.